This T cell receptor beta chain emerged from a study of cytomegalovirus exposure and HLA in healthy donors. 60 Vbeta and 13 Jbeta primers were used in PCR. Clones were sequenced by immunoSEQ multiplex PCR, and TCRdb holds only the in-frame ones, with some missing. Among about 120,000 clones, roughly three fifths were seen once, and the ten largest hold roughly 9.8%. The sequenced material came from PBMCs. The receptor's source is a woman aged 35 to 49 in good health and CMV-seropositive.

The CDR3 DNA sequence: TGCGCCAGCAGCCACTGGGGCACGCGGTACGAGCAGTACTTC. Translation gives CASSHWGTRYEQYF. The J gene is TRBJ2-5, the V gene TRBV5-1; tentative D call: TRBD1 (5 bases). The tail of the sequence fits TRBJ2-7 better, so the J call may be wrong. The CDR3 totals 14 residues. Per the germline V gene, CDR1 is SGHRS and CDR2 is YFSETQ.